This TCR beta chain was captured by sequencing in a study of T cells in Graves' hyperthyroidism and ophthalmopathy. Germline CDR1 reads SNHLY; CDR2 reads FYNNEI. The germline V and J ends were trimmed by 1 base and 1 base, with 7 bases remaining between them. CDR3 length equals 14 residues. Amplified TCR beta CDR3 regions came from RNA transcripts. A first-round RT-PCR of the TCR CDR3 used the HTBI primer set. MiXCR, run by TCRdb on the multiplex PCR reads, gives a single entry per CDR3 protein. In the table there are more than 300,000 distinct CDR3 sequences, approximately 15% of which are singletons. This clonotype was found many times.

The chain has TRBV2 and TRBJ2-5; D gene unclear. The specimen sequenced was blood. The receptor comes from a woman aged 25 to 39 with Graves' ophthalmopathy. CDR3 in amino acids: CASSEVLIQETQYF. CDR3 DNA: TGTGCCAGCAGTGAAGTACTGATCCAAGAGACCCAGTACTTC.